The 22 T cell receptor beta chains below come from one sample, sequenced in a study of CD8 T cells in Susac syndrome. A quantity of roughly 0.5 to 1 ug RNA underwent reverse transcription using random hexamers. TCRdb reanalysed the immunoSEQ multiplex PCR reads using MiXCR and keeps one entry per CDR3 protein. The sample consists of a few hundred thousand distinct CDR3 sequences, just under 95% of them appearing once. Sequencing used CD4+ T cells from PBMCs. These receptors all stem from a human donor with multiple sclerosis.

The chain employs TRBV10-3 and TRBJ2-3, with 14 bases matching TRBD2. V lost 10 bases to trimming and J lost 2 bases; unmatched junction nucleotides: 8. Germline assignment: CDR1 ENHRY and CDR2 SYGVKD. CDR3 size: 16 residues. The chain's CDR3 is CATVRTSGGTTDTQYF. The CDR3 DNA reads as TGTGCCACCGTACGGACTAGCGGGGGGACCACAGATACGCAGTATTTT.

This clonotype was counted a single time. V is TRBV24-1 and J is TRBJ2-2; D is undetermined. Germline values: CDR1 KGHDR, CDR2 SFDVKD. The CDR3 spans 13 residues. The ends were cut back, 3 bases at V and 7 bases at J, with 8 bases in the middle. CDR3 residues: CATSDPVDGELFF. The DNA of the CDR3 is TGTGCCACCAGTGATCCAGTCGACGGGGAGCTGTTTTTT.

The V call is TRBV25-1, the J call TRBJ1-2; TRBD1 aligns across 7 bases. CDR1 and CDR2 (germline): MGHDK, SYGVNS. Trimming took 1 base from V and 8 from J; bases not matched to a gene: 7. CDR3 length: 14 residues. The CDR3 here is CASSEFRGRRGYTF. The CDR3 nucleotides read TGTGCCAGCAGTGAATTTAGGGGGCGCAGGGGCTACACCTTC.

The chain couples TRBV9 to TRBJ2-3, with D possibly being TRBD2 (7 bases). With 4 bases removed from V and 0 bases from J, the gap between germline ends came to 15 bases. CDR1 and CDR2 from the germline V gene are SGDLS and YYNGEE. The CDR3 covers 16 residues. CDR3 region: CASSPIAGASTDTQYF. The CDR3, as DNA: TGTGCCAGCAGCCCTATTGCGGGGGCGAGCACAGATACGCAGTATTTT. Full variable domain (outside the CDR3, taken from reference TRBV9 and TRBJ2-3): DSGVTQTPKHLITATGQRVTLRCSPRSGDLSVYWYQQSLDQGLQFLIQYYNGEERAKGNILERFSAQQFPDLHSELNLSSLELGDSALYFCASSPIAGASTDTQYFGPGTRLTVL.

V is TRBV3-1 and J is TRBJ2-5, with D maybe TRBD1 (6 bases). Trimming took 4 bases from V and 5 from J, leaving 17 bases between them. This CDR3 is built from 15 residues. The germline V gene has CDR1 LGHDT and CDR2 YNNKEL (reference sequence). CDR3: CASSPWDNPRETQYF. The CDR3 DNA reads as TGTGCCAGCAGCCCGTGGGACAACCCCCGGGAGACCCAGTACTTC.

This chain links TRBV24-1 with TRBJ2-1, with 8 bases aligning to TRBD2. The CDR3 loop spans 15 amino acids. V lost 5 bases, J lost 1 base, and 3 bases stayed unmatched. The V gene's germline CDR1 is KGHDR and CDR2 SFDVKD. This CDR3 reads CATSASGGSYNEQFF. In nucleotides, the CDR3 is TGTGCCACCAGTGCAAGCGGGGGTTCCTACAATGAGCAGTTCTTC.

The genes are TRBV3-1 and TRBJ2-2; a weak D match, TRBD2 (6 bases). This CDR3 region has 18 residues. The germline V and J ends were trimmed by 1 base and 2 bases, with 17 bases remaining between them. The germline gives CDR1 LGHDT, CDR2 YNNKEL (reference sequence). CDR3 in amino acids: CASSQARGGISNTGELFF. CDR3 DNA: TGTGCCAGCAGCCAAGCCCGAGGCGGGATTTCCAACACCGGGGAGCTGTTTTTT.

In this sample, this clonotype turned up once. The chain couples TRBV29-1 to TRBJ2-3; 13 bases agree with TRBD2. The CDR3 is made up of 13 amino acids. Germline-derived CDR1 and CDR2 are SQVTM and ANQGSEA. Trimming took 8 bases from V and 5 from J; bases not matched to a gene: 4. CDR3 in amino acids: CSLLAGGLDTQYF. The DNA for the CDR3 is TGCAGCTTACTAGCGGGGGGGTTAGATACGCAGTATTTT.

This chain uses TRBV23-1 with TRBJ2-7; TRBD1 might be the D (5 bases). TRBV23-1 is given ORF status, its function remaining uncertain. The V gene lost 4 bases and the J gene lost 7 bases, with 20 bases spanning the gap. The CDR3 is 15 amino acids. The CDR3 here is CASSREYRTKREQYV. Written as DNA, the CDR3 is TGCGCCAGCAGTCGAGAATACAGGACGAAGAGGGAGCAGTACGTC.

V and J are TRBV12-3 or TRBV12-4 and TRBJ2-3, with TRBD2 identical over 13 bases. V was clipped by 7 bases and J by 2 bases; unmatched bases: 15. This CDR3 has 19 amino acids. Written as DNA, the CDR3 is TGTGCCAGCACCAGGGGACTAGCGGGGTTCACGTCCCCCACAGATACGCAGTATTTT. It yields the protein CASTRGLAGFTSPTDTQYF.

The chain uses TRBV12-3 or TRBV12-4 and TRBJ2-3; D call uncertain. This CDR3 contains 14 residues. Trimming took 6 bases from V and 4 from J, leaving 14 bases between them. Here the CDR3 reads CASRLAFSADTQYF. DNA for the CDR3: TGTGCCAGCAGGCTTGCCTTCTCGGCAGATACGCAGTATTTT.

CDR3 residues: CSVGGQGNQPQHF. The CDR3 coding sequence is TGCAGCGTTGGGGGACAGGGGAATCAGCCCCAGCATTTT. J is TRBJ1-5 and V is TRBV29-1; 10 nucleotides agree with TRBD1. Germline loops: CDR1 SQVTM, CDR2 ANQGSEA. This CDR3 comprises 13 residues. Germline trimming cut 4 bases from V and 4 bases from J; bases unmatched to any gene: 1.

This chain's CDR3 is CASSQVRGTQYF. The CDR3, as DNA: TGTGCCAGCAGCCAAGTCAGGGGGACCCAGTACTTC. This chain connects TRBV3-1 to TRBJ2-5, with D possibly matching TRBD1 (6 bases). The CDR3 is 12 residues long. Per the germline V gene, CDR1 is LGHDT and CDR2 is YNNKEL (reference sequence). V was clipped by 1 base and J by 7 bases, with 7 bases between them.

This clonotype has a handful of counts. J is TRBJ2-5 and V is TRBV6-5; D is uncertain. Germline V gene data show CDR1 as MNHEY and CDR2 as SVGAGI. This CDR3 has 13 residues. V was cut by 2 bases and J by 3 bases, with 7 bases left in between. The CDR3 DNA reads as TGTGCCAGCAGTTACCGTAGGGAAGAGACCCAGTACTTC. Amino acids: CASSYRREETQYF.

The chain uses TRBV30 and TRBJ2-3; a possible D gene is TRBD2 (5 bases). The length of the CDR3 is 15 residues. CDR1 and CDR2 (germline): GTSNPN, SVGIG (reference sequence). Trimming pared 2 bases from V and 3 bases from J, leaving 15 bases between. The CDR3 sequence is CAWSPIPGLTDTQYF. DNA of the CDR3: TGTGCCTGGAGTCCTATTCCGGGGTTAACAGATACGCAGTATTTT.

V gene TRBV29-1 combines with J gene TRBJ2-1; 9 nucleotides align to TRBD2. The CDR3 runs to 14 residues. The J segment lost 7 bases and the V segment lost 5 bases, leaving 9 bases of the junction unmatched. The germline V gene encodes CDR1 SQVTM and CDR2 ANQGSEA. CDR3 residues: CSVRAGGPKNEQFF. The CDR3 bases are TGCAGCGTTCGTGCGGGGGGGCCAAAGAATGAGCAGTTCTTC.

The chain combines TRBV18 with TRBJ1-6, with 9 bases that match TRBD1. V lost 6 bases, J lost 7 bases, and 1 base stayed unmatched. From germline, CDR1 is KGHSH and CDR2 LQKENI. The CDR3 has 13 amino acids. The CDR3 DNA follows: TGTGCCAGCTCGGGGACAGGGAATTCACCCCTCCACTTT. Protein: CASSGTGNSPLHF.

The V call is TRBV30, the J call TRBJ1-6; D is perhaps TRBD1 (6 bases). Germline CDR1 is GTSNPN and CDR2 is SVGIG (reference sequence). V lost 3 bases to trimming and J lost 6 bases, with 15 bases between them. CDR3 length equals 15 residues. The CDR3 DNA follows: TGTGCCTGGAGCGACCAGGGGCCCCTTAATTCACCCCTCCACTTT. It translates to CAWSDQGPLNSPLHF.

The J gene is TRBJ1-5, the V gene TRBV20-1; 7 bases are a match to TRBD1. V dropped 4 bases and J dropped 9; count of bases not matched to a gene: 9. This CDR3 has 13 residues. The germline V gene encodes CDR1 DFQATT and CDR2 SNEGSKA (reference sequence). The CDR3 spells CSATYRGLGPQHF. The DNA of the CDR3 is TGCAGTGCTACCTACAGGGGTTTAGGGCCCCAGCATTTT.

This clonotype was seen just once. The CDR3: CASTELRENIQYF. In DNA, the CDR3 is TGTGCCAGCACCGAACTCAGAGAAAACATTCAGTACTTC. The rearrangement links TRBV2 to TRBJ2-4; D is unclear. Germline CDR1 and CDR2: SNHLY and FYNNEI. Between the trimmed V and J ends, which lost 7 bases and 5 bases, there was a span of 12 bases. The CDR3 has 13 residues.

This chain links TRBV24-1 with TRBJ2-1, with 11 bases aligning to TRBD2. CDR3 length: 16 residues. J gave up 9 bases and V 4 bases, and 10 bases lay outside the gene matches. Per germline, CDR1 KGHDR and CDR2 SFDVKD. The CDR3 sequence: CATSDPLAGGISEQFF. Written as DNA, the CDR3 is TGTGCCACCAGTGACCCCCTAGCGGGGGGAATCAGTGAGCAGTTCTTC.

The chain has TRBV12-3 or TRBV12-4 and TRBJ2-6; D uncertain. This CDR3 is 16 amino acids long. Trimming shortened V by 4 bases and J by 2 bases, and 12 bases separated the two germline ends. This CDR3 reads CASSSYLVAGANVLTF. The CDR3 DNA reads TGTGCCAGCAGTTCGTATTTGGTGGCTGGGGCCAACGTCCTGACTTTC.